This T cell receptor beta chain was obtained from a study of PD-L1 blockade in urothelial cancer. Study-wide context: Twenty-five of the 29 patients were men with bladder-origin urothelial cancer. Once treatment had started, blood was analyzed at 3 weeks (second dose) and again at 6 weeks.

Germline CDR1 is SGHNT and CDR2 is YYREEE (reference sequence). V lost 3 bases, J lost 0 bases, and 13 bases lay in between. The CDR3 sequence is 16 residues long. On this clone: Its specificity is not known.

Study-level findings and limits: Tumor-associated TCR clones expanded more in blood at 3 weeks in patients with durable benefit.

This table comes from immunoSEQ multiplex PCR, and its TCRdb copy is limited to in-frame clones, with some not included. The table includes 37,000 or so clones, 82% detected once. Specimen: PBMCs, collected around atezolizumab (anti-PD-L1) treatment. This clonotype was obtained from a man in his fifties or sixties with urothelial cancer. V gene TRBV5-4 combines with J gene TRBJ1-3, with D uncertain. The chain's CDR3 is CASSYGSSSSGNTIYF. The CDR3 coding sequence is TGTGCCAGCAGCTACGGGAGTTCCTCCTCTGGAAACACCATATATTTT.